These 15 T cell receptor beta chains came from one sample sequenced in a study of regulatory T cells in long-lasting Graves disease. HTBI primers from iRepertoire and Arm-PCR of CDR3 regions yielded the TCR beta libraries. TCRdb recomputed calls from the multiplex PCR reads with MiXCR, one row per CDR3 protein. The sample has 400,000 to 650,000 distinct CDR3 sequences; more than 15% are singletons. Time point given: newly diagnosed GD, antithyroid drugs for less than 3 months. Scientists built the TCR library using RNA that was extracted from PBMCs. The data were also submitted as part of a second study, on T cells in Graves' hyperthyroidism and ophthalmopathy.

Specimen: peripheral blood mononuclear cells (PBMCs), collected at new diagnosis, from a patient treated with antithyroid drugs. These receptors were collected from a woman aged 35-65 years with Graves disease.

The CDR3 DNA is TGCGCCAGCAGCTCGGGACTAGCGGGGTCCTACAATGAGCAGTTCTTC. Translation gives CASSSGLAGSYNEQFF. This rearrangement joins TRBV5-1 to TRBJ2-1; TRBD2 matches 13 bases. The CDR3 extends over 16 amino acids. J lost 1 base, V lost 3 bases, and 1 base had no gene match. Germline lookup yields CDR1 SGHRS and CDR2 YFSETQ.

A note on this clonotype: Given a much more abundant clone one base away, this may be a read error. The genes are TRBV6-1 and TRBJ1-6; D is unclear. Germline values: CDR1 MNHNS, CDR2 SASEGT. The CDR3 is 14 residues long. CDR3 region: CASSLTSGNSPPHF. In DNA, the CDR3 is TGTGCCAGCAGTCTCACATCGGGGAATTCACCCCCCCACTTT.

This clonotype was detected a few times. The chain couples TRBV19 to TRBJ1-5; D is uncertain. Germline CDR1 LNHDA, CDR2 SQIVND (reference sequence). The V end lost 3 bases, the J end lost 5 bases, and 11 bases lay between the germline ends. The CDR3 runs to 14 residues. The CDR3 reads CASSILAGDQPQHF. As DNA, the CDR3 is TGTGCCAGTAGTATTTTGGCGGGAGATCAGCCCCAGCATTTT.

There are many counts of this clonotype. The chain uses TRBV4-2 and TRBJ2-5; 12 bases line up with TRBD1. CDR3 size: 15 residues. J lost 5 bases, V lost 3 bases, and 4 bases had no gene match. Germline CDR1 reads LGHNA; CDR2 reads YNFKEQ. In DNA, the CDR3 is TGTGCCAGCAGCCAGAGGGACAGGGGGCGGGAGACCCAGTACTTC. Protein product: CASSQRDRGRETQYF.

This clonotype was recorded many times. The chain combines TRBV2 with TRBJ1-4; no firm D call. The CDR3 is 14 amino acids. Per the germline V gene, CDR1 is SNHLY and CDR2 is FYNNEI. Trimming left V 6 bases short and J 4 bases short, with 12 bases between. The CDR3 is CASSLGSLNEKLFF. The CDR3 coding sequence is TGTGCCAGCAGCCTGGGTAGCCTTAATGAAAAACTGTTTTTT.

V and J are TRBV20-1 and TRBJ1-6; the D is unclear. CDR1 and CDR2 (germline): DFQATT, SNEGSKA (reference sequence). V was shortened by 1 base and J by 1 base, with 8 bases between the two germline ends. The CDR3 has 15 amino acids. The CDR3 DNA follows: TGCAGTGCTAGAGGAGGTGGATCCTATAATTCACCCCTCCACTTT. Translating it yields CSARGGGSYNSPLHF.

This clonotype showed up many times. This chain joins TRBV7-6 and TRBJ2-3; D may be TRBD2 (7 bases). The germline gives CDR1 SGHVS, CDR2 FNYEAQ. The CDR3 runs 15 residues. The germline V and J ends were trimmed by 1 base and 3 bases, with 11 bases remaining between them. In DNA, the CDR3 is TGTGCCAGCAGCTTAGACGGGGGGCGGACAGATACGCAGTATTTT. Its translation is CASSLDGGRTDTQYF.

CDR3: CASSHGGTEKLFF. The CDR3 bases are TGTGCCAGCAGCCATGGGGGAACCGAAAAACTGTTTTTT. The V call is TRBV3-1, the J call TRBJ1-4; D may be TRBD1 (5 bases). Trimming removed 3 bases at V and 8 bases at J, with 10 bases between. The CDR3 totals 13 residues. CDR1 LGHDT and CDR2 YNNKEL come from the germline V gene (reference sequence).

This clonotype was counted ten times or more. The CDR3 region has the DNA TGTGCCAGTAGTAGACCCGGGACAGGGCTCTATGGCTACACCTTC. Residues: CASSRPGTGLYGYTF. The V gene is TRBV19, the J gene TRBJ1-2; TRBD1 matches 9 bases. Germline values: CDR1 LNHDA, CDR2 SQIVND (reference sequence). The V segment lost 4 bases and the J segment 4 bases; nucleotides outside the gene matches: 7. This CDR3 region has 15 residues.

This clonotype has at least ten counts. The chain combines TRBV2 with TRBJ1-5; D uncertain. Trimming took off 6 bases at V and 6 bases at J, with 18 bases between the two ends. CDR3 length: 15 amino acids. Looked up from germline, CDR1 is SNHLY and CDR2 is FYNNEI. CDR3 in amino acids: CASSPGPGKGQPQHF. The CDR3 nucleotides are TGTGCCAGCAGCCCCGGGCCCGGCAAAGGTCAGCCCCAGCATTTT. Filled out from reference TRBV2 and TRBJ1-5, the complete variable domain reads EPEVTQTPSHQVTQMGQEVILRCVPISNHLYFYWYRQILGQKVEFLVSFYNNEISEKSEIFDDQFSVERPDGSNFTLKIRSTKLEDSAMYFCASSPGPGKGQPQHFGDGTRLSIL.

This clonotype was observed many times. The chain employs TRBV6-5 and TRBJ2-7; D might be TRBD2 (6 bases). This CDR3 is 16 amino acids long. V lost 4 bases to trimming and J lost 4 bases, with 20 bases between them. Germline assignment: CDR1 MNHEY and CDR2 SVGAGI. This CDR3 reads CASSSRIERAEYEQYF. The DNA for the CDR3 is TGTGCCAGCAGTTCTAGGATCGAGCGGGCCGAGTACGAGCAGTACTTC.

There are many counts of this clonotype. This chain connects TRBV6-1 to TRBJ2-7; either TRBD1 or TRBD2 may fit D (5 bases each). The length of the CDR3 is 14 residues. Deletions cut 6 bases from V and 0 bases from J, with 12 bases between. CDR1 MNHNS and CDR2 SASEGT come from the germline V gene. The CDR3 reads CASRDSGTSYEQYF. For the CDR3, the DNA is TGTGCCAGCAGGGACTCAGGGACCTCCTACGAGCAGTACTTC.

Many counts were recorded for this clonotype. J is TRBJ1-1 and V is TRBV10-3; the D is unclear. Per the germline V gene, CDR1 is ENHRY and CDR2 is SYGVKD. The CDR3 runs to 16 residues. The V gene lost 6 bases and the J gene lost 0 bases, with 17 bases spanning the gap. The CDR3 DNA follows: TGTGCCATCAGCTTATCACACTTCCAGATGAACACTGAAGCTTTCTTT. Translating it yields CAISLSHFQMNTEAFF.

This sequence joins TRBV12-3 or TRBV12-4 and TRBJ1-6; 9 positions match TRBD1. The CDR3 runs to 15 residues. J gave up 7 bases and V 5 bases, and 6 bases lay outside the gene matches. The CDR3 DNA reads as TGTGCCAGCAGTACCTGGACAGGGGAAAATTCACCCCTCCACTTT. It codes for CASSTWTGENSPLHF.

V is TRBV2 and J is TRBJ2-7; D not resolved. V lost 6 bases to trimming and J lost 0 bases, with 12 bases between them. Germline CDR1 SNHLY, CDR2 FYNNEI. The CDR3 is made up of 14 amino acids. Here the CDR3 DNA reads TGTGCCAGCAGCCAAGGATACAGCTCCTACGAGCAGTACTTC. Encoded protein: CASSQGYSSYEQYF.